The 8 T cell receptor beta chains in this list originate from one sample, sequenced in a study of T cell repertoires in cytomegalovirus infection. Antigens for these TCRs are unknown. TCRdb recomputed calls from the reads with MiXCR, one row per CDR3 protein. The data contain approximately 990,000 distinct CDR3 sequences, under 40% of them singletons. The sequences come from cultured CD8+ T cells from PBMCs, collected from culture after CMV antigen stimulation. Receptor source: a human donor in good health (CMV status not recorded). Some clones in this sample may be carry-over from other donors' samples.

CDR3 DNA: TGTGCCAGTTGTTGGGGGCCCCGGGTAGAAAACATTCAGTACTTC. Translated, it gives CASCWGPRVENIQYF. The genes are TRBV6-2 or TRBV6-3 and TRBJ2-4, with a possible D match to TRBD1 (6 bases). Per germline, CDR1 MNHEY and CDR2 SVGEGT. The V gene lost 9 bases and the J gene lost 5 bases, with 20 bases spanning the gap. This CDR3 is built from 15 residues.

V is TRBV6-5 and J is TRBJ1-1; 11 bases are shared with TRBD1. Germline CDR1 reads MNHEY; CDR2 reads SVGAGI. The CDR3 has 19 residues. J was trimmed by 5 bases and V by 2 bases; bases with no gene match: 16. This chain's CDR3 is CASSYPTRTGGDVRTEAFF. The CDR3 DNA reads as TGTGCCAGCAGTTACCCAACACGGACAGGGGGCGACGTTCGGACTGAAGCTTTCTTT.

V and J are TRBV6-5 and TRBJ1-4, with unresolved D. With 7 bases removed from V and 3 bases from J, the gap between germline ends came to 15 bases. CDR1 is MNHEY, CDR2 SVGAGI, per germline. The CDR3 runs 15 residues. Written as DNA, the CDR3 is TGTGCCAGCAAAACCCAGGCGACCTCTAATGAAAAACTGTTTTTT. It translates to CASKTQATSNEKLFF.

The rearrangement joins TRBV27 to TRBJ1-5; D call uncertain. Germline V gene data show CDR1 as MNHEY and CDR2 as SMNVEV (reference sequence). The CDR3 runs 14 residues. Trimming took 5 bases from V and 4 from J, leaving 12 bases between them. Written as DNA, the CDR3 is TGTGCCAGCAGTCCATCTCTCTCTAATCAGCCCCAGCATTTT. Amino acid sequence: CASSPSLSNQPQHF.

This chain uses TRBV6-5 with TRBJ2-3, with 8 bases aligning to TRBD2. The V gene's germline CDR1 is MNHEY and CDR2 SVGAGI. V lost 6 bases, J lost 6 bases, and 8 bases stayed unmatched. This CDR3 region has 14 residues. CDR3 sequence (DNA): TGTGCCAGCAGCTCGGGAGGGCTCAAGGATACGCAGTATTTT. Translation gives CASSSGGLKDTQYF.

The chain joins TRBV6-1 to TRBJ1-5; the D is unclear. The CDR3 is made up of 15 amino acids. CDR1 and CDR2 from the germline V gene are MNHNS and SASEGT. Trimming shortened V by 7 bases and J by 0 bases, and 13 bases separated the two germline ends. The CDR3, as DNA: TGTGCCAGCACCGGGTTCGATTATAGCAATCAGCCCCAGCATTTT. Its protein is CASTGFDYSNQPQHF.

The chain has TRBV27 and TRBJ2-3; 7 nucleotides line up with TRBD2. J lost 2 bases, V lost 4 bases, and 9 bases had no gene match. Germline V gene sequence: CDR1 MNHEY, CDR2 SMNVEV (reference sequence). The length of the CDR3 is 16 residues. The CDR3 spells CASSSPAGRLTDTQYF. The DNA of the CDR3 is TGTGCCAGCAGTTCCCCAGCGGGGAGACTCACAGATACGCAGTATTTT.

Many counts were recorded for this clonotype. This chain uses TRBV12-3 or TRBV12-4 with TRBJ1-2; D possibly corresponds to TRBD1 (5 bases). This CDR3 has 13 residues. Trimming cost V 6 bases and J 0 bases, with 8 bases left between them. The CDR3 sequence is CASRLDTNYGYTF. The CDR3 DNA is TGTGCCAGCAGACTGGACACTAACTATGGCTACACCTTC.